What follows are 28 T cell receptor beta chains derived from one specimen sequenced in a study of T cells expressing NK-cell markers. Following a re-call of the 5' RACE reads, TCRdb has one entry per CDR3 protein and lacks DNA. The table gives over 250,000 distinct CDR3 sequences; the top ten clones make up roughly 4.2% of it. Sequencing was performed on blood T cells: a sorted CD56 or NKG2C T cell subset, CD4+ or CD8+ T cells, or bulk PBMC T cells (not recorded which). These receptors were obtained from a woman between 18 and 70 years old in good health.

V gene TRBV7-2 combines with J gene TRBJ1-2; the TRBD1 assignment by TCRdb is unverifiable without DNA. Germline V gene lookup returns CDR1 SGHTA and CDR2 FQGNSA. The CDR3 runs 13 residues. This CDR3 is CASSLFGGQGYTF.

The CDR3 loop is CASSMLGTGGYTF. The rearrangement joins TRBV6-1 to TRBJ1-2. The CDR3 has 13 residues. Germline V gives CDR1 MNHNS, CDR2 SASEGT.

The chain has TRBV4-2 and TRBJ2-5; lacking DNA, the TRBD1 call made by TCRdb goes unchecked. Germline CDR1 LGHNA, CDR2 YNFKEQ. The CDR3 length is 15 residues. This CDR3 is CASSQEGQSQETQYF.

The rearrangement joins TRBV7-9 to TRBJ1-5. The CDR3 is 13 amino acids. CDR1 and CDR2 (germline): SEHNR, FQNEAQ (reference sequence). CDR3 in amino acids: CASSSSWGQPQHF.

V usage is TRBV19 and J usage is TRBJ1-2; lacking DNA, the TRBD1 call made by TCRdb goes unchecked. CDR1 is LNHDA, CDR2 SQIVND, per germline (reference sequence). The CDR3 extends over 15 amino acids. The CDR3: CASSIRDPGTYGYTF.

V is TRBV20-1 and J is TRBJ1-4; without DNA, the TCRdb call of TRBD1 cannot be checked. The CDR3 has 16 residues. Germline CDR1 reads DFQATT; CDR2 reads SNEGSKA (reference sequence). The CDR3 sequence is CSARDHRQGTNEKLFF.

Here the CDR3 reads CASSPPGFNEKLFF. The rearrangement joins TRBV7-2 to TRBJ1-4; TCRdb selects TRBD1, and the lack of DNA leaves this call unchecked. This CDR3 has 14 residues. CDR1 is SGHTA, CDR2 FQGNSA, per germline. Full variable domain (outside the CDR3, taken from reference TRBV7-2 and TRBJ1-4): GAGVSQSPSNKVTEKGKDVELRCDPISGHTALYWYRQSLGQGLEFLIYFQGNSAPDKSGLPSDRFSAERTGGSVSTLTIQRTQQEDSAVYLCASSPPGFNEKLFFGSGTQLSVL.

The CDR3 reads CAWSVRGVADTQYF. The J gene is TRBJ2-3, the V gene TRBV30; there is no DNA to check the TCRdb D call of TRBD2. CDR1 GTSNPN and CDR2 SVGIG come from the germline V gene (reference sequence). This CDR3 has 14 residues.

This chain uses TRBV20-1 with TRBJ2-3. CDR3 length: 15 amino acids. Germline CDR1 and CDR2: DFQATT and SNEGSKA (reference sequence). CDR3 sequence: CSASTGYFTPDTQYF.

The rearrangement links TRBV24-1 to TRBJ2-7. The CDR3 consists of 15 residues. Germline V gene sequence: CDR1 KGHDR, CDR2 SFDVKD. CDR3 sequence: CATSDSPVGSHEQYF.

This chain connects TRBV7-3 to TRBJ2-2; TCRdb's D call, TRBD2, is unchecked because there is no DNA. The CDR3 length is 16 residues. Looked up from germline, CDR1 is SGHTA and CDR2 is FQGTGA. The CDR3 spells CASRNRGLATTGELFF.

The chain couples TRBV29-1 to TRBJ1-1; TCRdb indicates TRBD1, and absent DNA this call remains unverified. This CDR3 is built from 14 residues. Per the germline V gene, CDR1 is SQVTM and CDR2 is ANQGSEA. CDR3 sequence reads: CSAKRTGMNTEAFF. The whole variable domain, filled in from reference TRBV29-1 and TRBJ1-1, reads SAVISQKPSRDICQRGTSLTIQCQVDSQVTMMFWYRQQPGQSLTLIATANQGSEATYESGFVIDKFPISRPNLTFSTLTVSNMSPEDSSIYLCSAKRTGMNTEAFFGQGTRLTVV.

The rearrangement uses TRBV6-1 and TRBJ2-2; there is no DNA to check the TCRdb D call of TRBD2. This CDR3 spans 15 amino acids. Per the germline V gene, CDR1 is MNHNS and CDR2 is SASEGT. CDR3 region: CALDRGGSNTGELFF.

The chain uses TRBV11-2 and TRBJ2-7; TCRdb's D call, TRBD1, is unchecked because there is no DNA. The CDR3 contains 15 residues. Looked up from germline, CDR1 is SGHAT and CDR2 is FQNNGV. CDR3 region: CASSRPGTGVYEQYF. Together with reference TRBV11-2 and TRBJ2-7, the CDR3 gives the full variable domain: EAGVAQSPRYKIIEKRQSVAFWCNPISGHATLYWYQQILGQGPKLLIQFQNNGVVDDSQLPKDRFSAERLKGVDSTLKIQPAKLEDSAVYLCASSRPGTGVYEQYFGPGTRLTVT.

J is TRBJ2-4 and V is TRBV28; TCRdb calls TRBD2, which cannot be checked without DNA. The CDR3 has 16 residues. Looked up from germline, CDR1 is MDHEN and CDR2 is SYDVKM. The CDR3 sequence: CASSTGTTSTKNIQYF.

The chain couples TRBV12-3 or TRBV12-4 to TRBJ1-5; no DNA is available, so the TRBD1 call from TCRdb remains unchecked. CDR3 length: 14 amino acids. The CDR3 sequence is CASSFRGGNQPQHF.

The V and J genes are TRBV25-1 and TRBJ2-1; without DNA, the TCRdb call of TRBD2 cannot be checked. The CDR3 totals 15 residues. Germline V gene sequence: CDR1 MGHDK, CDR2 SYGVNS. The CDR3: CASSEPGLAGGLGFF.

The V call is TRBV4-2, the J call TRBJ1-2; the TCRdb call, TRBD1, lacks DNA for checking. Germline V gives CDR1 LGHNA, CDR2 YNFKEQ. This CDR3 has 15 amino acids. CDR3 residues: CASSQDPGGNYGYTF.

V usage is TRBV4-3 and J usage is TRBJ2-3; TCRdb designates TRBD1, a call that cannot be tested without DNA. This CDR3 spans 16 amino acids. Germline V gives CDR1 LGHNA, CDR2 YSLEER. This chain's CDR3 is CASSQAETGVADTQYF.

The chain employs TRBV6-5 and TRBJ2-7; there is no DNA to check the TCRdb D call of TRBD2. The CDR3 has 13 residues. The germline CDR1 and CDR2 sequences are MNHEY and SVGAGI. CDR3 sequence reads: CASSSDLSYEQYF.

This chain joins TRBV12-3 or TRBV12-4 and TRBJ1-1; the TCRdb D gene call, TRBD1, has no DNA to confirm it. This CDR3 has 13 residues. The CDR3 sequence is CASSLGDFTEAFF.

CDR3: CASSQLAGPPYEQYF. The chain combines TRBV4-3 with TRBJ2-7; TCRdb gives TRBD2 as the D gene, but with no DNA this cannot be confirmed. CDR1 is LGHNA, CDR2 YSLEER, per germline. This CDR3 contains 15 residues.

This chain uses TRBV6-1 with TRBJ1-2. The CDR3 totals 12 residues. Germline lookup yields CDR1 MNHNS and CDR2 SASEGT. CDR3 protein: CASSEVIYGYTF.

The chain carries TRBV20-1 and TRBJ2-6; the TCRdb D gene call, TRBD1, has no DNA to confirm it. Germline V gene data show CDR1 as DFQATT and CDR2 as SNEGSKA (reference sequence). The CDR3 sequence is 17 residues long. The CDR3: CSALRDRGFSGANVLTF.

CDR3 residues: CARVPSGLASYEQFF. The chain uses TRBV15 and TRBJ2-1; TCRdb designates TRBD2, a call that cannot be tested without DNA. CDR3 size: 15 residues. Germline V lookup: CDR1 LNHNV, CDR2 YYDKDF (reference sequence).

The chain recombines TRBV6-5 with TRBJ2-4; with no DNA, the TCRdb D assignment of TRBD2 cannot be verified. The CDR3 length is 16 residues. Per germline, CDR1 MNHEY and CDR2 SVGAGI. The CDR3 loop reads CASSYLKSGGPGIQYF.

The chain links TRBV11-2 to TRBJ1-1. The CDR3 extends over 13 amino acids. The V gene's germline CDR1 is SGHAT and CDR2 FQNNGV. CDR3 sequence: CASRPTTNTEAFF.

This chain links TRBV12-3 or TRBV12-4 with TRBJ2-3; lacking DNA, the TRBD1 call made by TCRdb goes unchecked. The CDR3 is 14 residues long. The CDR3 sequence: CASSLGGRTDTQYF.